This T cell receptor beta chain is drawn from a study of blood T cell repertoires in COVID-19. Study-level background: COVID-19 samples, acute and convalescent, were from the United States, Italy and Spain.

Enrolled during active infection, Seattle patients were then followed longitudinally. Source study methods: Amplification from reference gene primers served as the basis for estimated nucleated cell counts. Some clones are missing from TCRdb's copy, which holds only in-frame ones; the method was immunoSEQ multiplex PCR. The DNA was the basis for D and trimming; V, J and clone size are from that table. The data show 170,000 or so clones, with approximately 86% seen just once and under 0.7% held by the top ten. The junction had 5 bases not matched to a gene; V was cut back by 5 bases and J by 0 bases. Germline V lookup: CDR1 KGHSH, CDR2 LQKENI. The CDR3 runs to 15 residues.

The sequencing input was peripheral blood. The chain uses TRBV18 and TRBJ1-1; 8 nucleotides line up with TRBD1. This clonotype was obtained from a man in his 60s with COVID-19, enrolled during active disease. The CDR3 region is CASSDARGLNTEAFF. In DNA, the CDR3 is TGTGCCAGCTCAGACGCCAGGGGGCTGAACACTGAAGCTTTCTTT.